The clone carrying this TCR beta chain was seen more than once but under ten times. Its antigen is as yet unknown. Regions amplified from RNA transcripts were the TCR beta CDR3 regions. The HTBI set primed first-round TCR CDR3 RT-PCR. TCRdb reanalysed the multiplex PCR reads using MiXCR and keeps one entry per CDR3 protein. Here the sample spans roughly 630,000 distinct CDR3 sequences, 15% to 19% being singletons. This sample is drawn from a study of T cells in Graves' hyperthyroidism and ophthalmopathy. Study-level findings and limits: Most expanded thyroid clonotypes above 0.001 also appeared in blood.

In germline, CDR1 is ENHRY, CDR2 SYGVKD. Unmatched junction bases numbered 10, after V lost 2 bases and J lost 10 bases. This CDR3 has 16 amino acids. Sequenced sample: blood. This TCR was sampled from a woman in her 30s with Graves' hyperthyroidism. V usage is TRBV10-3 and J usage is TRBJ1-6, with TRBD1 matching 8 bases. In DNA, the CDR3 is TGTGCCATCAGTGAGGGCCGACAGGGGCATCGCTCACCCCTCCACTTT. This translates into CAISEGRQGHRSPLHF.